This TCR beta chain derives from a study of cytomegalovirus exposure and HLA in healthy donors. Germline V lookup: CDR1 SQVTM, CDR2 ANQGSEA. Deletions cut 6 bases from V and 6 bases from J, with 9 bases between. The CDR3 sequence is 10 residues long. Whole-study findings and limits: There were about 160 TCR beta chains listed as cytomegalovirus-associated.

Produced via immunoSEQ multiplex PCR; TCRdb's table is partial and in-frame only. The sample contains about 250,000 clones, roughly 87% of which appear only once. Turning to this clone: What it binds is unknown. Other DNA sequences in this sample translate to the same CDR3.

The origin of this receptor is a man aged 18 to 29 in good health and CMV-seropositive. Source material: PBMCs. The rearrangement joins TRBV29-1 to TRBJ2-7; D is uncertain. The CDR3 bases are TGCAGCGTCGGATCGTCCGAGCAGTACTTC. It encodes CSVGSSEQYF.